Presented here are 27 T cell receptor beta chains from one specimen sequenced in a study of blood T cell repertoires in COVID-19. Assay: immunoSEQ multiplex PCR; the TCRdb copy retains only in-frame clones and omits some. The table shows about 160,000 clones, with 65% to 85% occurring only once. Material: PBMCs or T cells enriched from blood (not recorded which). These receptors came from a woman aged 35 to 49 with acute COVID-19.

This clone occurred many times. V usage is TRBV20-1 and J usage is TRBJ2-1; a possible D gene is TRBD2 (5 bases). CDR3 size: 11 residues. Deletions cut 6 bases from V and 8 bases from J, with 11 bases between. Germline V lookup: CDR1 DFQATT, CDR2 SNEGSKA (reference sequence). The chain's CDR3 is CSATLADEQFF. CDR3 nucleotides: TGCAGTGCCACGCTAGCAGATGAGCAGTTCTTC.

J is TRBJ1-5 and V is TRBV30; no clear D gene. The germline V gene has CDR1 GTSNPN and CDR2 SVGIG (reference sequence). This CDR3 has 15 residues. V was shortened by 3 bases and J by 2 bases, with 14 bases between the two germline ends. The CDR3 region has the DNA TGTGCCTGGAGGCCGAGTTCCCGGGGCAATCAGCCCCAGCATTTT. It specifies CAWRPSSRGNQPQHF.

V is TRBV30 and J is TRBJ2-6, with 12 bases matching TRBD1. Trimming cost V 0 bases and J 3 bases; bases outside gene matches: 6. Germline lookup yields CDR1 GTSNPN and CDR2 SVGIG (reference sequence). The CDR3 sequence is 18 residues long. The CDR3 region has the DNA TGTGCCTGGAGTGTCCGGGACAGGGGGCTATTTGGGGCCAACGTCCTGACTTTC. Its translation is CAWSVRDRGLFGANVLTF.

V gene TRBV18 combines with J gene TRBJ1-6; maybe TRBD1 (6 bases). Trimming left V 1 base short and J 5 bases short, with 15 bases between. The CDR3 consists of 17 residues. CDR1 and CDR2 from the germline V gene are KGHSH and LQKENI. DNA for the CDR3: TGTGCCAGCTCACCACGAGGACAGACACTCGATAATTCACCCCTCCACTTT. Amino acids: CASSPRGQTLDNSPLHF.

This clone appeared once. This sequence joins TRBV5-1 and TRBJ2-7; 8 nucleotides line up with TRBD2. The CDR3 totals 16 residues. Per the germline V gene, CDR1 is SGHRS and CDR2 is YFSETQ. After removal of 0 bases from V and 1 base from J, the junction contained 6 bases not matched to a gene. Written as DNA, the CDR3 is TGCGCCAGCAGCTTGGGGGGAATAGCGGGATCCTACGAGCAGTACTTC. Protein sequence: CASSLGGIAGSYEQYF.

The gene calls are TRBV7-9 and TRBJ2-1; weak D call: TRBD1 (5 bases). Germline V lookup: CDR1 SEHNR, CDR2 FQNEAQ (reference sequence). The CDR3 has 13 amino acids. The ends were cut back, 1 base at V and 8 bases at J, with 9 bases in the middle. The CDR3 spells CASSLEWGYEQFF. DNA for the CDR3: TGTGCCAGCAGCTTAGAATGGGGCTATGAGCAGTTCTTC.

This clone was counted many times. The chain is built from TRBV6-5 and TRBJ2-1, with D possibly being TRBD2 (6 bases). With 6 bases removed from V and 4 bases from J, the gap between germline ends came to 16 bases. This CDR3 is 15 amino acids long. Germline CDR1 MNHEY, CDR2 SVGAGI. The CDR3 here is CASSEWSGGYNEQFF. CDR3 sequence (DNA): TGTGCCAGCAGCGAGTGGTCCGGGGGATACAATGAGCAGTTCTTC.

The rearrangement joins TRBV27 to TRBJ2-2; D is perhaps TRBD2 (5 bases). CDR1 and CDR2 (germline): MNHEY, SMNVEV (reference sequence). V lost 3 bases and J 5 bases, leaving 13 bases between the germline ends. The CDR3 loop spans 15 amino acids. CDR3 loop: CASSFLAKATGELFF. In DNA form, the CDR3 reads TGTGCCAGCAGTTTTCTAGCCAAGGCTACCGGGGAGCTGTTTTTT.

This rearrangement joins TRBV29-1 to TRBJ1-1, with TRBD1 matching over 7 bases. The CDR3 sequence is 13 residues long. The germline V gene has CDR1 SQVTM and CDR2 ANQGSEA. V dropped 7 bases and J dropped 1; count of bases not matched to a gene: 6. The CDR3 region is CSALDRANTEAFF. CDR3 nucleotides: TGCAGCGCCCTTGACAGGGCGAACACTGAAGCTTTCTTT.

The rearrangement joins TRBV6-6 to TRBJ2-5, with a tentative D call TRBD1 (6 bases). The CDR3 extends over 13 amino acids. Germline V CDR1 and CDR2: MNHNY, SVGAGI (reference sequence). V lost 7 bases to trimming and J lost 4 bases, with 13 bases between them. This CDR3 reads CASTDRPGETQYF. DNA for the CDR3: TGTGCCAGCACAGACAGGCCGGGAGAGACCCAGTACTTC.

This chain uses TRBV14 with TRBJ2-3; 9 positions match TRBD2. The trim removed 8 bases at V and 5 bases at J, leaving 11 bases unmatched. Per germline, CDR1 SGHDN and CDR2 FVKESK. The CDR3 consists of 15 residues. The CDR3 loop is CASQKAGGPLDTQYF. CDR3 in DNA: TGTGCCAGCCAAAAGGCGGGAGGGCCCTTAGATACGCAGTATTTT.

V is TRBV2 and J is TRBJ2-1, with TRBD2 identical over 9 bases. The CDR3 is 16 amino acids. V lost 6 bases, J lost 3 bases, and 9 bases stayed unmatched. Looked up from germline, CDR1 is SNHLY and CDR2 is FYNNEI. DNA for the CDR3: TGTGCCAGCAGCGTGGGGAGGACTAGCGTCTACAATGAGCAGTTCTTC. Its protein product is CASSVGRTSVYNEQFF. Complete variable domain (other parts from reference TRBV2 and TRBJ2-1): EPEVTQTPSHQVTQMGQEVILRCVPISNHLYFYWYRQILGQKVEFLVSFYNNEISEKSEIFDDQFSVERPDGSNFTLKIRSTKLEDSAMYFCASSVGRTSVYNEQFFGPGTRLTVL.

The chain carries TRBV6-5 and TRBJ1-1; perhaps TRBD1 as D (6 bases). There are 13 residues in the CDR3. Trimming took 4 bases from V and 5 from J, leaving 11 bases between them. Germline V lookup: CDR1 MNHEY, CDR2 SVGAGI. CDR3 loop: CASSSIRGTEAFF. The DNA for the CDR3 is TGTGCCAGCAGTTCGATAAGGGGGACTGAAGCTTTCTTT.

The rearrangement uses TRBV27 and TRBJ2-2, with a tentative D call TRBD1 (5 bases). Looked up from germline, CDR1 is MNHEY and CDR2 is SMNVEV (reference sequence). This CDR3 has 14 amino acids. Trimming shortened V by 6 bases and J by 2 bases, and 10 bases separated the two germline ends. The DNA for the CDR3 is TGTGCCAGCAGCTGGACAAAAAACACCGGGGAGCTGTTTTTT. Its translation is CASSWTKNTGELFF.

The genes are TRBV5-1 and TRBJ2-7; 8 bases align to TRBD2. In germline, CDR1 is SGHRS, CDR2 YFSETQ. V was clipped by 2 bases and J by 3 bases; unmatched bases: 1. The CDR3 length is 13 residues. CDR3 protein: CASSLAGVYEQYF. DNA of the CDR3: TGCGCCAGCAGCTTAGCGGGAGTCTACGAGCAGTACTTC.

This clone was detected once. J is TRBJ2-7 and V is TRBV25-1; 8 bases are shared with TRBD2. This CDR3 has 16 residues. J was trimmed by 2 bases and V by 3 bases; bases with no gene match: 9. From germline, CDR1 is MGHDK and CDR2 SYGVNS. CDR3: CASSETGTRKTYEQYF. DNA of the CDR3: TGTGCCAGCAGTGAGACCGGGACTAGGAAGACCTACGAGCAGTACTTC.

This clone was found once. The chain couples TRBV19 to TRBJ1-1; D is uncertain. This CDR3 comprises 13 residues. The germline CDR1 and CDR2 sequences are LNHDA and SQIVND (reference sequence). With 1 base removed from V and 3 bases from J, the gap between germline ends came to 6 bases. CDR3 sequence reads: CASSIARDTEAFF. Written as DNA, the CDR3 is TGTGCCAGTAGTATAGCCCGGGACACTGAAGCTTTCTTT.

Only a few counts were recorded for this clone. The CDR3 nucleotides are TGTGCCAGCAGGATTACAGTAGACTACGAGCAGTACTTC. This sequence encodes CASRITVDYEQYF. The chain joins TRBV2 to TRBJ2-7; no reliable D call. The CDR3 covers 13 residues. The germline gives CDR1 SNHLY, CDR2 FYNNEI. Trimming cost V 6 bases and J 3 bases, with 12 bases left between them. Supplemented by reference TRBV2 and TRBJ2-7, the full variable domain reads EPEVTQTPSHQVTQMGQEVILRCVPISNHLYFYWYRQILGQKVEFLVSFYNNEISEKSEIFDDQFSVERPDGSNFTLKIRSTKLEDSAMYFCASRITVDYEQYFGPGTRLTVT.

The chain employs TRBV5-1 and TRBJ1-5; D is perhaps TRBD1 (5 bases). The ends were cut back, 0 bases at V and 5 bases at J, with 9 bases in the middle. Per germline, CDR1 SGHRS and CDR2 YFSETQ. The CDR3 has 14 amino acids. The CDR3 spells CASSLEGLHQPQHF. The DNA for the CDR3 is TGCGCCAGCAGCTTGGAGGGGCTGCATCAGCCCCAGCATTTT.

The V and J genes are TRBV30 and TRBJ2-3, with TRBD1 as a possible D gene (6 bases). CDR1 is GTSNPN and CDR2 is SVGIG in the germline V gene (reference sequence). Deletions cut 1 base from V and 2 bases from J, with 10 bases between. The CDR3 spans 14 residues. CDR3 sequence reads: CAWSDWTATDTQYF. CDR3 bases: TGTGCCTGGAGTGATTGGACAGCCACAGATACGCAGTATTTT.

This sequence joins TRBV5-6 and TRBJ1-2, with D possibly being TRBD1 (5 bases). V was trimmed by 2 bases and J by 2 bases, leaving 10 bases between them. This CDR3 spans 14 amino acids. CDR1 is SGHDT, CDR2 YYEEEE, per germline. DNA for the CDR3: TGTGCCAGCAGCTTTACCGGGGGGAACTATGGCTACACCTTC. The encoded protein is CASSFTGGNYGYTF.

This rearrangement joins TRBV5-6 to TRBJ2-7; 8 positions agree with TRBD1. With 0 bases clipped from V and 2 bases from J, the junction kept 4 bases outside the gene matches. Germline loops: CDR1 SGHDT, CDR2 YYEEEE. The CDR3 sequence is 15 residues long. The CDR3 loop reads CASSLAGTGPYEQYF. The DNA of the CDR3 is TGTGCCAGCAGCTTGGCCGGGACAGGACCCTACGAGCAGTACTTC.

V and J are TRBV6-1 and TRBJ1-1; D ambiguous. Germline V gives CDR1 MNHNS, CDR2 SASEGT. Trimming cost V 1 base and J 7 bases, with 7 bases left between them. The CDR3 spans 12 residues. In nucleotides, the CDR3 is TGTGCCAGCAGTGAAGTGGAGGATGAAGCTTTCTTT. This encodes CASSEVEDEAFF.

The chain recombines TRBV19 with TRBJ2-3, with 8 bases identical to TRBD2. V was pared by 10 bases and J by 6 bases, with 6 bases of the junction left unmatched. In germline, CDR1 is LNHDA, CDR2 SQIVND (reference sequence). The CDR3 has 12 amino acids. This chain's CDR3 is CAIKPSGDTQYF. CDR3 in DNA: TGTGCCATCAAGCCTAGCGGGGATACGCAGTATTTT.

The chain has TRBV11-2 and TRBJ2-1; TRBD1 aligns across 7 bases. With 4 bases clipped from V and 4 bases from J, the junction kept 4 bases outside the gene matches. Per germline, CDR1 SGHAT and CDR2 FQNNGV. The CDR3 is 14 residues long. The CDR3 region has the DNA TGTGCCAGCAGCTCGCTACAGGGGTACAATGAGCAGTTCTTC. Encoded protein: CASSSLQGYNEQFF.

This sequence joins TRBV6-6 and TRBJ2-1, with TRBD2 as a possible D gene (5 bases). Germline loops: CDR1 MNHNY, CDR2 SVGAGI (reference sequence). The CDR3 length is 11 residues. V was clipped by 4 bases and J by 7 bases, with 5 bases between them. CDR3 amino acids: CASSWRNEQFF. The CDR3 nucleotides read TGTGCCAGCAGTTGGAGGAATGAGCAGTTCTTC.

The chain uses TRBV21-1 and TRBJ2-3; the D call TRBD2 from the table was never checked on the DNA. TRBV21-1 is designated a pseudogene. This CDR3 contains 17 residues. The CDR3 spells CASSESGRHPATDTQYF. The DNA for the CDR3 is TGTGCCAGCAGCGAGTCAGGGAGGCACCCTGCCACAGATACGCAGTATTTT.